This TCR beta chain was sequenced during a study of shared clonotypes between healthy human individuals (dated by TCRdb to 2019 to 2021). For the wider study: Two women and a few men aged 18 to 49 years were included in the cohort. Each donor's leukapheresis produced roughly between roughly 0.85 and 9 billion PBMCs. To increase sequencing depth and limit assay-specific biases, different laboratories used diverse techniques to prepare libraries and sequence TCR repertoires. Blood TCR repertoires of roughly 5 healthy adults were deeply sequenced to estimate repertoire size and the extent of clonotype sharing between individuals. For each donor, three plates each were used for CD4 naive and CD4 memory, two plates were used for CD8 naive, and one plate was used for CD8 memory.

CD8 naive samples consisted of CD45RO-negative cells that were positively selected for CCR7, yielding a CD45RA+CCR7+ population without TemRA cells. The donors were healthy, HIV-negative adults who had no recently reported acute infections or vaccinations. Every donor was a Caucasian adult residing in Nashville, Tennessee, USA. After blood collection by leukapheresis, PBMCs were isolated using Ficoll-Histopaque density gradient centrifugation and then cryopreserved in the vapor phase of liquid nitrogen. Analytical flow cytometry was used to check the purity and quantity of every magnetically sorted T cell population. Genomic DNA was isolated from every sorted fraction and measured by UV absorbance on a Nanodrop 2000c. TCR CDR3 regions were amplified from genomic DNA by multiplex PCR using the deep immunoSEQ assay. Extracted genomic DNA from each cell subset was distributed evenly across all wells of several immunoSEQ 96-well plates, and each plate was treated as a replicate. For sorted subsets, each replicate PCR was loaded with 200 to 250 ng genomic DNA, equivalent to 30,000 or so T cell genomes. Purified libraries were quantified with a Qubit 3.0 fluorometer, sized on a Bioanalyzer 2100, and re-quantified with the KAPA Library Quantification kit. Every immunoSEQ 96-well plate was sequenced on a dedicated single-read 150-cycle Illumina NextSeq 550 flow cell. As for how the authors treated the data: The immunoSEQ output contained only junctional sequences without quality scores, so filtering could not match that applied to full-length reads. To assign V/J genes and CDR3, sequences were annotated using PyIR, a Python wrapper for IgBLAST v1.9, with IMGT germline references. Reads were removed for weak V/J assignments (E-value above 1e-6), missing CDR3, stop codons, out-of-frame junctions, or ambiguous translated residues. V3J clonotypes were defined by identical inferred V gene, J gene, and CDR3 amino acid sequence. The percentage overlap between two repertoires was calculated by dividing the number of shared unique clonotypes by the size of the smaller repertoire. Three approaches were used to assess repertoire richness: RTK rarefaction, the Chao1 estimator, and Recon v2.1 estimates of unobserved clonotypes. Generation probabilities for all TCRbeta clonotypes obtained by the gDNA method from a few donors were computed using OLGA. Held by TCRdb, this immuneACCESS table contains in-frame sequences only and omits some clones. Under half of the omission traces to an unresolved V gene where checked; the cause of the rest is unknown. V and J calls and clone size are copied from that table; D and trimming were computed from the DNA. For this sample the table gives about 2,200,000 clones, of which approximately 94% were detected only once. Around 1.7% of the sample is held by the ten biggest clonotypes.

Cut back by 1 base and 7 bases, the V and J ends lie 14 bases apart. The CDR3 covers 14 residues, taking in both the cysteine and the phenylalanine. Only the CDR3 part of the read is kept: 42 bases, read in frame from the first base. CDR1 and CDR2 are drawn from the germline V gene (reference sequence): SEHNR, FQNEAQ. The table lists this clone with a count of one. Its antigen target is currently unknown. Base qualities are missing; no much larger clone stands one base away. The research as a whole found: Across a few donors, about 5.2% of naive CD4, approximately 4% of naive CD8, roughly 2.2% of memory CD4, and over 0.35% of memory CD8 clonotypes were shared. Naive subsets generally had larger estimated clonotype richness than memory subsets. The small number of donors limited the genetic and exposure-history diversity represented. Compared with non-shared clonotypes, clonotypes shared by all four sorted-subset donors had higher generation probabilities. Rarefaction of sorted-subset datasets indicated incomplete sequencing despite the large sequencing depth. Pairwise subsampling indicated that sequencing depth was expected to affect the degree of clonotype sharing among donors. Only blood was sampled, and tissue TCR repertoires likely differ from those in blood.

This receptor was taken from a young man in good health. Some clones in this sample may be carry-over from other donors' samples. The V and J genes are TRBV7-9 and TRBJ2-7; the D gene is perhaps TRBD1, from 5 matching bases. The source material was naive CD8+ T cells from PBMCs. The cell subset or site label, read with the paper, signifies: CD45RA+CCR7+. The base sequence is TGTGCCAGCAGCTTAGGGGGCACCACCCGGGAGCAGTACTTC. Translated, it gives CASSLGGTTREQYF.